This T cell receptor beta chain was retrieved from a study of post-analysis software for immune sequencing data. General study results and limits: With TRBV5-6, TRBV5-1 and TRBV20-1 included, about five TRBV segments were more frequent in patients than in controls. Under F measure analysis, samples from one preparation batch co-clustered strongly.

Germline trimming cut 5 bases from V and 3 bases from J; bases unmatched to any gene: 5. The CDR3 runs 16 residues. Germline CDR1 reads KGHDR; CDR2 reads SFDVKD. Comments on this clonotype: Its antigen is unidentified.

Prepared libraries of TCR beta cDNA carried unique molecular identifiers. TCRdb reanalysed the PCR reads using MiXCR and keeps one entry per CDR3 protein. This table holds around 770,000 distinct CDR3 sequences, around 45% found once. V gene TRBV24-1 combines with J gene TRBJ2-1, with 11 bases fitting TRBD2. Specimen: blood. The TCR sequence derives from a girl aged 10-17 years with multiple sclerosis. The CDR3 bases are TGTGCCACCAGTGGGCCAGGGACTAGCGGCTACAATGAGCAGTTCTTC. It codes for CATSGPGTSGYNEQFF.